This paragraph covers one TCR beta chain sequence. The protocol was immunoSEQ multiplex PCR, while the TCRdb copy is restricted to in-frame clones and leaves out a portion. The data hold approximately 45,000 clones, with approximately 89% observed a single time. This record belongs to a study of blood T cell repertoires in COVID-19. Across the whole study: PBMCs, B-cell-depleted T cells, or T cells were the source of the cDNA or gDNA that made up the material.

The germline V gene has CDR1 SGHRS and CDR2 YFSETQ. This CDR3 is 15 amino acids long. V was shortened by 0 bases and J by 4 bases, with 13 bases between the two germline ends. V gene TRBV5-1 combines with J gene TRBJ1-1, with D uncertain. This clonotype was obtained from a woman aged 40 to 49 with acute or convalescent COVID-19. Sequencing was performed on peripheral blood. CDR3 amino acids: CASSLAAEGGTEAFF. In nucleotides, the CDR3 is TGCGCCAGCAGCTTGGCGGCTGAGGGAGGCACTGAAGCTTTCTTT.